This section outlines one TCR beta chain sequence together with its context. These data belong to a study of T cells in Graves' hyperthyroidism and ophthalmopathy. CDR3 length equals 15 residues. V lost 5 bases and J lost 4; bases outside the gene matches: 5. Template material for amplifying TCR beta CDR3 regions consisted of RNA transcripts. A first-round RT-PCR of the TCR CDR3 used the HTBI primer set. TCRdb recomputed calls from the multiplex PCR reads with MiXCR, one row per CDR3 protein. The repertoire holds 300,000 to 350,000 distinct CDR3 sequences, with around a sixth as singletons. This chain uses TRBV12-3 or TRBV12-4 with TRBJ2-2, with 9 bases aligning to TRBD1. The receptor was derived from a woman in her thirties or forties with Graves' ophthalmopathy. The sequenced sample consisted of blood. CDR3 amino acids: CASSTRQGVTGELFF. For the CDR3, the DNA is TGTGCCAGCAGTACCCGACAGGGGGTCACCGGGGAGCTGTTTTTT.